The 23 T cell receptor beta chains reported below all come from one sample, sequenced in a study of blood T cell repertoires in COVID-19. TCRdb's table, derived via immunoSEQ multiplex PCR, lists solely in-frame clones and lacks some. The table lists about 68,000 clones, roughly 90% of them singletons, with about 7% in the top ten. The specimen sequenced was peripheral blood. The source is a man aged 35 to 55 with COVID-19, enrolled during active disease.

The chain couples TRBV12-3 or TRBV12-4 to TRBJ1-1; the D is unclear. With 4 bases removed from V and 4 bases from J, the gap between germline ends came to 10 bases. The CDR3 contains 13 residues. CDR3 amino acids: CASSSEEGTEAFF. For the CDR3, the DNA is TGTGCCAGCAGTTCGGAGGAAGGCACTGAAGCTTTCTTT.

This clone was counted between two and nine times. This chain links TRBV30 with TRBJ2-5; the D is unclear. V gave up 0 bases and J gave up 5 bases, with 4 bases separating them. Germline-derived CDR1 and CDR2 are GTSNPN and SVGIG (reference sequence). The CDR3 totals 11 residues. This chain's CDR3 is CAWSVGETQYF. The CDR3 DNA follows: TGTGCCTGGAGTGTTGGCGAGACCCAGTACTTC. The variable domain in full, completed from reference TRBV30 and TRBJ2-5, reads SQTIHQWPATLVQPVGSPLSLECTVEGTSNPNLYWYRQAAGRGLQLLFYSVGIGQISSEVPQNLSASRPQDRQFILSSKKLLLSDSGFYLCAWSVGETQYFGPGTRLLVL.

The V gene is TRBV29-1, the J gene TRBJ1-1; TRBD1 is a possible D gene (6 bases). Germline values: CDR1 SQVTM, CDR2 ANQGSEA. The V and J ends lost 7 bases and 1 base respectively, with 13 bases between them. The CDR3 runs 13 residues. In nucleotides, the CDR3 is TGCAGCGGATACAGGGTCGGGAACACTGAAGCTTTCTTT. As protein: CSGYRVGNTEAFF.

The chain joins TRBV4-1 to TRBJ2-5, with TRBD1 matching 9 bases. Germline CDR1 is MGHRA and CDR2 is YSYEKL. The CDR3 has 15 residues. V trimming: 4 bases; J trimming: 5 bases; junction bases outside the gene matches: 8. CDR3 region: CASSLQTGGGETQYF. The CDR3 DNA sequence: TGCGCCAGCAGCCTTCAGACAGGGGGAGGGGAGACCCAGTACTTC.

The chain has TRBV7-9 and TRBJ1-2; 8 bases map to TRBD1. Trimming removed 6 bases from V and 8 bases from J; junction bases left unmatched: 8. Germline values: CDR1 SEHNR, CDR2 FQNEAQ (reference sequence). CDR3 length: 13 residues. CDR3 in DNA: TGTGCCAGCAGTCGGGACAGGAACGGAGGCTACACCTTC. Encoded protein: CASSRDRNGGYTF.

The genes are TRBV7-7 and TRBJ2-2; D unclear. This CDR3 is built from 13 residues. The V end was cut by 5 bases, the J end by 7 bases, with 11 bases between. Germline values: CDR1 SSHAT, CDR2 FNYEAQ (reference sequence). The CDR3 DNA follows: TGTGCCAGCAGCCCCACTTACGGCGGGGAGCTGTTTTTT. It translates to CASSPTYGGELFF.

This chain links TRBV21-1 with TRBJ2-7; the table's D call, TRBD1, has no DNA check behind it. TRBV21-1 is annotated as a pseudogene. The CDR3 contains 13 residues. The CDR3 DNA reads TGTGCCGGAGACGGGACAGGGCCCAACGAGCAGTACTTC. Translation gives CAGDGTGPNEQYF.

The chain couples TRBV2 to TRBJ2-2; D is unclear. Trimming stripped 4 bases from V and 7 bases from J, with 10 bases between. The CDR3 totals 13 residues. Germline V gives CDR1 SNHLY, CDR2 FYNNEI. The CDR3 DNA follows: TGTGCCAGCAGTGGAACCTATCTCGGGGAGCTGTTTTTT. Translating it yields CASSGTYLGELFF.

V usage is TRBV2 and J usage is TRBJ2-5; D is possibly TRBD1 or TRBD2 (8 bases each). Germline values: CDR1 SNHLY, CDR2 FYNNEI. The V gene lost 8 bases and the J gene lost 7 bases, with 17 bases spanning the gap. The CDR3 consists of 13 residues. This CDR3 is CASGGQGLGTQYF. The CDR3 coding sequence is TGTGCCAGCGGTGGACAGGGACTAGGGACCCAGTACTTC.

This clone was seen a handful of times. V is TRBV9 and J is TRBJ1-5; tentatively, D is TRBD1 (5 bases). V was clipped by 0 bases and J by 8 bases, with 15 bases between them. The CDR3 consists of 15 residues. CDR1 SGDLS and CDR2 YYNGEE come from the germline V gene. This CDR3 is CASSVGGRREEPQHF. The CDR3 nucleotides read TGTGCCAGCAGCGTAGGGGGCAGGCGCGAAGAGCCCCAGCATTTT.

The V gene is TRBV18, the J gene TRBJ2-5; 7 bases match TRBD1. Trimming at V came to 3 bases and at J to 5 bases, leaving 3 bases not matched to a gene. CDR1 and CDR2 from the germline V gene are KGHSH and LQKENI. The CDR3 runs 13 residues. The CDR3 nucleotides are TGTGCCAGCTCACCGGACAGGCGGGAGACCCAGTACTTC. It translates to CASSPDRRETQYF.

This chain uses TRBV27 with TRBJ2-1; 7 bases agree with TRBD1. Germline V gives CDR1 MNHEY, CDR2 SMNVEV (reference sequence). The CDR3 consists of 12 residues. Germline trimming cut 8 bases from V and 3 bases from J; bases unmatched to any gene: 1. The CDR3 nucleotides read TGTGCCAGCCGGGACAGCTACAATGAGCAGTTCTTC. This codes for CASRDSYNEQFF.

The chain links TRBV27 to TRBJ2-5; weak D call: TRBD2 (6 bases). CDR3 size: 15 residues. V was cut by 4 bases and J by 4 bases, with 16 bases left in between. Per the germline V gene, CDR1 is MNHEY and CDR2 is SMNVEV (reference sequence). For the CDR3, the DNA is TGTGCCAGCAGTTCCCTCCCGGGAGCCACAGAGACCCAGTACTTC. Its translation is CASSSLPGATETQYF.

The rearrangement joins TRBV10-3 to TRBJ1-6; weak D call: TRBD1 (6 bases). Trimming shortened V by 6 bases and J by 7 bases, and 10 bases separated the two germline ends. The length of the CDR3 is 13 residues. Germline loops: CDR1 ENHRY, CDR2 SYGVKD. The CDR3 loop reads CAIRDSENSPLHF. In nucleotides, the CDR3 is TGTGCCATCAGGGACAGCGAAAATTCACCCCTCCACTTT.

The chain links TRBV6-5 to TRBJ2-5, with TRBD2 matching over 7 bases. The CDR3 has 13 amino acids. Germline lookup yields CDR1 MNHEY and CDR2 SVGAGI. Trimming at V came to 7 bases and at J to 2 bases, leaving 4 bases not matched to a gene. The CDR3 DNA is TGTGCCAGCAAATGGGGGGGGCAAGAGACCCAGTACTTC. Translation: CASKWGGQETQYF.

The chain uses TRBV11-1 and TRBJ1-2; D gene uncertain. Trimming took 4 bases from V and 3 from J, leaving 6 bases between them. The germline V gene encodes CDR1 SGHAT and CDR2 FQDESV (reference sequence). The CDR3 consists of 12 residues. This CDR3 is CASSSRDYGYTF. The CDR3 nucleotides are TGTGCCAGCAGCTCGAGGGACTATGGCTACACCTTC.

This clone was found a few times. The rearrangement uses TRBV6-6 and TRBJ1-2; the D is unclear. Germline V gene data show CDR1 as MNHNY and CDR2 as SVGAGI (reference sequence). Trimming left V 7 bases short and J 2 bases short, with 8 bases between. CDR3 size: 12 residues. The CDR3 sequence is CASTGLNYGYTF. For the CDR3, the DNA is TGTGCCAGCACAGGCCTAAACTATGGCTACACCTTC.

This clone was counted once. The chain combines TRBV6-5 with TRBJ1-2; perhaps TRBD1 as D (5 bases). CDR3 length: 13 amino acids. V lost 8 bases and J lost 6, with 16 bases in between. From germline, CDR1 is MNHEY and CDR2 SVGAGI. CDR3 region: CASVSAGGDGYTF. Written as DNA, the CDR3 is TGTGCCAGCGTCTCCGCCGGGGGTGATGGCTACACCTTC.

The genes are TRBV13 and TRBJ1-2; weak D call: TRBD1 (5 bases). Per germline, CDR1 PRHDT and CDR2 FYEKMQ (reference sequence). This CDR3 spans 16 amino acids. The V end was cut by 2 bases, the J end by 3 bases, with 16 bases between. CDR3 in DNA: TGTGCCAGCAGCTTATATAAGGGGCCAATCGACTATGGCTACACCTTC. Translated: CASSLYKGPIDYGYTF.

The rearrangement links TRBV23-1 to TRBJ2-7; maybe TRBD1 (6 bases). TRBV23-1 is placed among ORFs of uncertain function. This CDR3 comprises 18 residues. Trimming shortened V by 1 base and J by 0 bases, and 19 bases separated the two germline ends. The CDR3 DNA reads TGCGCCAGCAGTCAATGCCGGACAGAGGGCCGTAGCTCCTACGAGCAGTACTTC. As protein: CASSQCRTEGRSSYEQYF.

The genes are TRBV5-4 and TRBJ1-3; 7 nucleotides align to TRBD1. Per germline, CDR1 SGHNT and CDR2 YYREEE (reference sequence). The CDR3 has 16 amino acids. The junction had 6 bases not matched to a gene; V was cut back by 3 bases and J by 0 bases. The CDR3 reads CASSSGTDFSGNTIYF. The CDR3 DNA reads as TGTGCCAGCAGCTCCGGGACAGACTTCTCTGGAAACACCATATATTTT.

V gene TRBV6-1 combines with J gene TRBJ2-7, with D possibly matching TRBD1 (6 bases). Germline CDR1 reads MNHNS; CDR2 reads SASEGT. The CDR3 consists of 15 residues. V dropped 2 bases and J dropped 3 bases, with 14 bases sitting between them. The CDR3: CASSETTGQVYEQYF. CDR3 coding DNA: TGTGCCAGCAGTGAAACTACAGGGCAAGTCTACGAGCAGTACTTC.

The CDR3 reads CASSETSGGRKTQYF. CDR3 nucleotides: TGTGCCAGCAGTGAGACTAGCGGGGGTAGGAAGACCCAGTACTTC. The rearrangement uses TRBV2 and TRBJ2-5; TRBD2 aligns across 12 bases. From germline, CDR1 is SNHLY and CDR2 FYNNEI. The CDR3 sequence is 15 residues long. The V segment lost 3 bases and the J segment 6 bases; nucleotides outside the gene matches: 5.